Reported below is one TCR beta chain. This sample is part of a study of T cell responses to AZD1222 COVID-19 vaccine. CDR1 is MDHEN, CDR2 SYDVKM, per germline. Deletions cut 5 bases from V and 3 bases from J, with 13 bases between. There are 15 residues in the CDR3. Generated by immunoSEQ multiplex PCR, the TCRdb table keeps only in-frame clones and is missing some. The table includes 150,000 to 160,000 clones, around 89% detected once. This TCR derives from an adult in good health. The chain combines TRBV28 with TRBJ1-4; D is unclear. Here the sequenced sample was peripheral blood, taken on day 0 of AZD1222 vaccination. The CDR3 sequence: CASSPPGPPNEKLFF. The CDR3 nucleotides read TGTGCCAGCAGTCCTCCGGGCCCTCCTAATGAAAAACTGTTTTTT.